Reported below is one T cell receptor beta chain. Its antigen is unidentified. The data originate from a study of shared clonotypes between healthy human individuals. Overall study context: Three CD4 naive, three CD4 memory, two CD8 naive and one CD8 memory plate were used per donor.

Notes on the study in general: Generation of non-shared clonotypes was less probable than generation of clonotypes shared by all four donors. The authors expected sequencing depth to affect clonotype sharing among donors.

It was about 210 ng DNA, about 30,000 T cell genomes, that sorted-subset replicate PCRs used. Assay used: immunoSEQ multiplex PCR; TCRdb lists only in-frame clones, some missing. The sample lists about 600,000 clones; around 97% were seen once. This receptor was identified in a woman in her 30s in good health. Sequencing was done on a sample of naive CD4+ T cells sorted from blood. The subset was: CD45RA+ positively selected.

CDR3 region: CASSLGQLSYEQYF. In DNA form, the CDR3 reads TGTGCCAGCAGCTTGGGACAGCTGAGCTACGAGCAGTACTTC. The chain has TRBV5-4 and TRBJ2-7; D is perhaps TRBD1 (5 bases). Deletions cut 0 bases from V and 3 bases from J, with 10 bases between. Germline CDR1 and CDR2: SGHNT and YYREEE (reference sequence). CDR3 size: 14 residues.